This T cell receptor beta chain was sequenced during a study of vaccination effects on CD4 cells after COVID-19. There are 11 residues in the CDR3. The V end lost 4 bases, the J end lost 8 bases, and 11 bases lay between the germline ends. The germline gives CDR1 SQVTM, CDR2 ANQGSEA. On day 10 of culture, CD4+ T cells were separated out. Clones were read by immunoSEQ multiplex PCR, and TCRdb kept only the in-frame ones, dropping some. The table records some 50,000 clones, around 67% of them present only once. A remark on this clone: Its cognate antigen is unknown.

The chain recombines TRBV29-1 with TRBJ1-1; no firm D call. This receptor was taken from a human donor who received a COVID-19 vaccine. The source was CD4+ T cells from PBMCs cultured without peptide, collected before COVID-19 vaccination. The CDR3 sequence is CSVGQGNEAFF. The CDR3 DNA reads TGCAGCGTTGGGCAAGGAAACGAAGCTTTCTTT.